Detailed here is one T cell receptor beta chain. This receptor's antigen is unknown. The sample holds no much larger clone one base away, and base qualities are not on file. One collaborating source in Seattle enrolled patients during active infection and followed them longitudinally through the course of disease. Collaborating institutions collected whole blood in K2EDTA tubes following their own protocols. For TCRbeta analysis, collaborator samples were shipped as frozen whole blood, as isolated PBMCs, or as DNA extracted from either sample type. TCRbeta CDR3 regions were amplified from genomic DNA by means of the immunoSEQ Assay, a bias-controlled multiplex PCR. For the original study's pipeline: The number of nucleated cells in each sample was estimated by amplification of reference gene primers within the assay. To quantify the absolute abundance of each unique TCRbeta CDR3 rearrangement, sequence reads were collapsed and filtered. Productive Simpson clonality was computed per sample as the square root of Simpson's diversity index over productive rearrangements. Drawn from immuneACCESS, this table holds only the in-frame rearrangements with V and J called that TCRdb kept. Clones are partly lost; checked studies trace under half to an unresolved V gene and leave the rest unexplained. V and J calls and clone size are given by that table; D and trimming were obtained from the DNA. The sample records about 210,000 clones, roughly 85% of which are singletons. About 2.4% of the sample goes to the ten largest clones.

This entry belongs to a study of blood T cell repertoires in COVID-19 (TCRdb year 2020). Broadly, across the study: Collaborator samples came from the United States, Italy and Spain and covered acute and convalescent phases of COVID-19. The prospective study material was composed of cDNA or gDNA derived from T cells, B-cell-depleted T cells, or PBMCs. Subjects who had been exposed to COVID-19, were actively infected with it, or had recovered from it provided the deeply sampled blood TCRbeta repertoires that made up the dataset. The repertoires were made available in a free public database intended to serve as a resource for research on the immune response to SARS-CoV-2. The samples were drawn from the first 160 participants of the ongoing ImmuneRACE study and from some 1,300 subjects provided by 6 global collaborators. Sample metadata almost always included a de-identified subject ID, COVID-19 status, age in years and sex. Where available, HLA class I and class II types were taken from metadata supplied by the sample provider and were not determined by assay-based typing.

General conclusions and limits of the study: The amount of clinical and demographic metadata varied by source and participant and was provided uncurated.

The V and J ends are trimmed by 2 bases and 4 bases, leaving 8 bases between them. Sequences MGHDK (CDR1) and SYGVNS (CDR2) are obtained from the germline V gene. From the cysteine through the phenylalanine, the CDR3 covers 14 amino acids. The sequence is cut down to CDR3 DNA, 42 bases in frame from base 1. The chain uses TRBV25-1 and TRBJ2-2, with an unclear D gene assignment. The sequence came from a woman in her seventies with COVID-19, enrolled during active disease. Sequencing was carried out using peripheral blood. CDR3 sequence: CASSEAGGTGELFF. The nucleotides read TGTGCCAGCAGTGAAGCCGGCGGCACCGGGGAGCTGTTTTTT.